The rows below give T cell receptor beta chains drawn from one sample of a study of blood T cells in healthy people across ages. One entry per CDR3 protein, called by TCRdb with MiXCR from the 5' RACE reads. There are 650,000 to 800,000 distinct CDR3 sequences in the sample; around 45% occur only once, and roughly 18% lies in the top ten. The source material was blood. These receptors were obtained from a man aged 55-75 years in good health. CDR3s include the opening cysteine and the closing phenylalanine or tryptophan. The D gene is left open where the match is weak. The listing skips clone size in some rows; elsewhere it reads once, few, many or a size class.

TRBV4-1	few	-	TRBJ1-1	CASSQDRHLNTEAFF	TGCGCCAGCAGCCAAGATAGACACCTGAACACTGAAGCTTTCTTT
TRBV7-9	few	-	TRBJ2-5	CASSSSPETQYF	TGTGCCAGCAGTTCGTCCCCCGAGACCCAGTACTTC
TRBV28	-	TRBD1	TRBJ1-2	CASTWTGLSDGYTF	TGTGCCAGCACCTGGACAGGGTTGAGCGATGGCTACACCTTC
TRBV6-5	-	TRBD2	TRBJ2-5	CASSDLAGNQETQYF	TGTGCCAGCAGTGATCTAGCGGGGAATCAAGAGACCCAGTACTTC
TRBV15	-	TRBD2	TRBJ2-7	CATSRDWGRTSGYEQYF	TGTGCCACCAGCAGAGATTGGGGGCGGACTAGCGGCTACGAGCAGTACTTC
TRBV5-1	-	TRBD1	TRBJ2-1	CASSLAKPGQGLNNERFF	TGCGCCAGCAGCTTGGCCAAACCGGGACAGGGGTTAAACAATGAGCGGTTCTTC
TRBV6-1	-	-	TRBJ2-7	CASSEGGTGIYEQYF	TGTGCCAGCAGTGAAGGTGGGACGGGAATCTACGAGCAGTACTTC
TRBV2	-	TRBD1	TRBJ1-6	CASRTDRGTLHF	TGTGCCAGCAGGACGGACAGGGGGACTCTCCACTTT
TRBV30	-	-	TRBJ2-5	CAWSSVLGETQYF	TGTGCCTGGAGCTCCGTACTCGGGGAGACCCAGTACTTC
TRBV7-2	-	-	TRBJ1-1	CASSLQRMNTEAFF	TGTGCCAGCAGCTTACAACGGATGAACACTGAAGCTTTCTTT
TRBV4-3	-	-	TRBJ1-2	CASSQDTTVIYGYTF	TGCGCCAGCAGCCAAGATACGACAGTGATCTATGGCTACACCTTC
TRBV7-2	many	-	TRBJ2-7	CASSVRDEQYF	TGTGCCAGCAGCGTTAGAGACGAGCAGTACTTC
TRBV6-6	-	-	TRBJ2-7	CASSYDLYEQYF	TGTGCCAGCAGCTACGATCTCTACGAGCAGTACTTC
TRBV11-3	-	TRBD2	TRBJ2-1	CASSLVSHSGGPNEQFF	TGTGCCAGCAGCTTAGTAAGTCATAGCGGGGGCCCCAATGAGCAGTTCTTC
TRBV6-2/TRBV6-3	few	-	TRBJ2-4	CASSLSLAKNIQYF	TGTGCCAGCAGTCTCAGCTTAGCCAAAAACATTCAGTACTTC
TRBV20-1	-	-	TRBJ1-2	CSAPTGNHGYTF	TGCAGTGCACCTACAGGGAACCATGGCTACACCTTC
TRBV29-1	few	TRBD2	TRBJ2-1	CSVLLAGGAHYNEQFF	TGCAGCGTCCTATTAGCGGGGGGCGCCCATTACAATGAGCAGTTCTTC
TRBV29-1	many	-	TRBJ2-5	CSASGARSQETQYF	TGCAGCGCCTCAGGGGCCCGATCACAAGAGACCCAGTACTTC
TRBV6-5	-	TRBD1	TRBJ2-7	CASSYSRTGPYNEQYF	TGTGCCAGCAGTTACTCCCGGACAGGGCCTTACAATGAGCAGTACTTC
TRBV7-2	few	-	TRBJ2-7	CASSPRWGQEQYF	TGTGCCAGCAGCCCCCGGTGGGGGCAGGAGCAGTACTTC
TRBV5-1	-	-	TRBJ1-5	CASSLGTPGANQPQHF	TGCGCCAGCAGCTTGGGGACTCCGGGAGCCAATCAGCCCCAGCATTTT
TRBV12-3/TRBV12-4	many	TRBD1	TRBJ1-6	CASSRQGFAPLHF	TGTGCCAGCAGTCGACAGGGTTTCGCACCCCTCCACTTT
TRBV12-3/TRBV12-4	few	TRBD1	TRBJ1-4	CASSYRRTGVIANEKLFF	TGTGCCAGCAGTTATCGGCGAACAGGGGTTATTGCTAATGAAAAACTGTTTTTT
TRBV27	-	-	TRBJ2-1	CASSTGTAHSYNEQFF	TGTGCCAGCAGCACTGGGACGGCACACTCCTACAATGAGCAGTTCTTC
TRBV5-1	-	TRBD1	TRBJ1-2	CASSSSGGDYGYTF	TGCGCCAGCAGCTCCTCAGGGGGCGACTATGGCTACACCTTC
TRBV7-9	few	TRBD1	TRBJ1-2	CASSLEQGADGYTF	TGTGCCAGCAGCTTAGAACAGGGGGCTGATGGCTACACCTTC
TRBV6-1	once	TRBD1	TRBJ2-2	CASSVPQGYTGELFF	TGTGCCAGCAGTGTACCACAGGGGTACACCGGGGAGCTGTTTTTT
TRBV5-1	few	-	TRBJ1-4	CASSPGGDGEKLFF	TGCGCCAGCAGCCCGGGGGGGGACGGCGAAAAACTGTTTTTT
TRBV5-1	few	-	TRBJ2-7	CASSLATGEGYEQYF	TGCGCCAGCAGCTTGGCGACAGGCGAGGGCTACGAGCAGTACTTC
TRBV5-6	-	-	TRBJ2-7	CASSARPYEQYF	TGTGCCAGCAGCGCTAGGCCGTACGAGCAGTACTTC
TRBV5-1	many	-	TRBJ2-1	CASSYYSDNEQFF	TGCGCCAGCAGCTACTACTCCGACAATGAGCAGTTCTTC
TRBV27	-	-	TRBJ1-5	CASSLTENSNQPQHF	TGTGCCAGCAGTTTAACTGAAAATAGCAATCAGCCCCAGCATTTT
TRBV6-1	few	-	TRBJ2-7	CASPHPYEQYF	TGTGCCAGCCCCCACCCGTACGAGCAGTACTTC
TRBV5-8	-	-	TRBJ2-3	CASSRVSATDTQYF	TGTGCCAGCAGCCGGGTTTCGGCGACAGATACGCAGTATTTT
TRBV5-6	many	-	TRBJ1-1	CASSLRGAALNTEAFF	TGTGCCAGCAGCTTGAGGGGGGCGGCGTTGAACACTGAAGCTTTCTTT
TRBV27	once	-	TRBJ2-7	CASSLTGRAGYEQYF	TGTGCCAGCAGTTTAACAGGGCGCGCAGGGTACGAGCAGTACTTC
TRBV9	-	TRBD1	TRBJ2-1	CASSVQGDEQFF	TGTGCCAGCAGCGTCCAGGGGGATGAGCAGTTCTTC
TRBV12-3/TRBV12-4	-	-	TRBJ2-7	CASSPEGNEQYF	TGTGCCAGCAGTCCCGAAGGGAACGAGCAGTACTTC
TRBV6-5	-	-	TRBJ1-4	CASRPTGGGNEKLFF	TGTGCCAGCAGACCGACCGGGGGGGGAAATGAAAAACTGTTTTTT
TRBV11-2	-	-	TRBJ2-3	CASSLWGADTQYF	TGTGCCAGCAGCTTATGGGGGGCAGATACGCAGTATTTT
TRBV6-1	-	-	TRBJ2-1	CASYREVDNEQFF	TGTGCCAGCTATCGGGAAGTCGACAATGAGCAGTTCTTC
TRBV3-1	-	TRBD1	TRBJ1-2	CASSHGTVGAYGYTF	TGTGCCAGCAGCCATGGGACAGTGGGGGCCTATGGCTACACCTTC
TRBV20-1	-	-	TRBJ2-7	CSARNPGREYEQYF	TGCAGTGCCAGAAATCCGGGGCGTGAGTACGAGCAGTACTTC
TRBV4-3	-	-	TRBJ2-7	CASSQRQEVSYEQYF	TGCGCCAGCAGCCAACGGCAGGAGGTGTCCTACGAGCAGTACTTC
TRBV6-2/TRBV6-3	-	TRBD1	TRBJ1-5	CAAQGQGDQPQHF	TGTGCCGCTCAGGGACAGGGAGATCAGCCCCAGCATTTT
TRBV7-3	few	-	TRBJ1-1	CASSPGAGLYTEAFF	TGTGCCAGCAGCCCAGGGGCAGGGCTTTACACTGAAGCTTTCTTT
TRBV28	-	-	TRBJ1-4	CASSRSRVNEKLFF	TGTGCCAGCAGTCGTTCAAGGGTCAATGAAAAACTGTTTTTT
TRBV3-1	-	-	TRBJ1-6	CASSPSGQKASPLHF	TGTGCCAGCAGCCCTAGCGGCCAGAAAGCATCACCCCTCCACTTT
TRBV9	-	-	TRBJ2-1	CASSVVSGGRGEQFF	TGTGCCAGCAGCGTGGTATCCGGGGGAAGGGGTGAGCAGTTCTTC
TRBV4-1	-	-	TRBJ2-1	CASSQGAGSVNGQFF	TGCGCCAGCAGCCAAGGAGCCGGTAGCGTCAATGGGCAGTTCTTC
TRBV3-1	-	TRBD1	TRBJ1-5	CASSHQGGNQPQHF	TGTGCCAGCAGCCATCAGGGGGGCAATCAGCCCCAGCATTTT
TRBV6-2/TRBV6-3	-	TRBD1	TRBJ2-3	CASRRGQGALGTDTQYF	TGTGCCAGCAGACGCGGACAGGGGGCGCTTGGCACAGATACGCAGTATTTT